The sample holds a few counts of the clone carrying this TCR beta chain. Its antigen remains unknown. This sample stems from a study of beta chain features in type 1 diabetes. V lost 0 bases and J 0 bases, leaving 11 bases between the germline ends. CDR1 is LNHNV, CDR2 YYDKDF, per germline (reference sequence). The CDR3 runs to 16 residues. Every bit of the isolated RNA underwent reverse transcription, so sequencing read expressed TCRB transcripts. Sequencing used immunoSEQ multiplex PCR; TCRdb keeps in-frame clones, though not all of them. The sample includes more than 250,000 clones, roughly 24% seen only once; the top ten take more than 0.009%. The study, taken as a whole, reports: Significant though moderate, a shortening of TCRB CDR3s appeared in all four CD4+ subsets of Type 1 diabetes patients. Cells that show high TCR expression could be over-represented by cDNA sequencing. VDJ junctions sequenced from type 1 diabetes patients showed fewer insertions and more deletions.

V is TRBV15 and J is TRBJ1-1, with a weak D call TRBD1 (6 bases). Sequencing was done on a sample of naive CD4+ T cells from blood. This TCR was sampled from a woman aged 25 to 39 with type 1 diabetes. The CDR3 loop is CATSRDIGQLNTEAFF. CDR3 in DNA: TGTGCCACCAGCAGAGATATTGGACAGTTGAACACTGAAGCTTTCTTT.